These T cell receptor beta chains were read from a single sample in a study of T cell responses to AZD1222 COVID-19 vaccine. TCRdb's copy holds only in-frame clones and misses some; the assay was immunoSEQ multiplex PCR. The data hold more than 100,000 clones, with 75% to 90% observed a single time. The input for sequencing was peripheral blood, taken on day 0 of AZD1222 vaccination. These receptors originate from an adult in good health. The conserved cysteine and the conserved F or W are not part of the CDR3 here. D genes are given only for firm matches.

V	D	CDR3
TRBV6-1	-	ASSDQPPLVRT
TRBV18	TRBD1	ASSPGQGLEEQY
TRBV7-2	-	ASSPRPPGGKETQY
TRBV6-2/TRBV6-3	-	ASSLGQTQPQH
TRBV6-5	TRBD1	ASRLYGQGPYEQY
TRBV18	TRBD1	ASSGQGNYGYT
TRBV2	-	ASSVGGPWETQY
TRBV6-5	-	ASSPNSEQF
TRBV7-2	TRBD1	ASSLRPGGTNYGYT
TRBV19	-	ASKYGGTNEAF
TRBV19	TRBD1	ASLTGGDSLSTEAF
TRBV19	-	ATLQSLNTEAF
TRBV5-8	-	ASSLKPPVYEQY
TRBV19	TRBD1	ASSGGTGGRAETQY
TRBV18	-	ASSPKKNEQF
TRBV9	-	ASSVGGGAQETQY
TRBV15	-	ATSRDRRETQY
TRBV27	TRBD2	ASSLALAGSIYEQY
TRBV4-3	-	ASSQRAAQGNTGELF
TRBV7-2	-	ASSLYPPSYNSPLH
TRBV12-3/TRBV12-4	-	ASRAFGQPQH
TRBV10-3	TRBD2	AISDQGSGPTYEQY
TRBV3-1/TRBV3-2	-	ASSQEGGGTIY
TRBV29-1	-	SLSGQVGYNEQF
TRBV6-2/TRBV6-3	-	ASSSRGGEQF
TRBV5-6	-	ASSWGLNQPQH
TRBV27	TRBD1	ASSLGFEGARAGQGVNTEAF
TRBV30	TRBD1	AWTLTGNYGYT
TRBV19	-	AARGRGVNTEAF
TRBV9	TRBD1	ASSATQGYYGYT
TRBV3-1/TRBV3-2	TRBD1	ASSDKGAQNNEQF
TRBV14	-	ASSQERISQY
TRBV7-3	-	ASRSNNEQF
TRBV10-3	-	AISDRTVNYGYT
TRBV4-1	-	ASSQPLAAKNIQY
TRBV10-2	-	ASEKGAGGANVLT
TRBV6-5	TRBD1	ASSTTGTGSYEQY
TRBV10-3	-	AISDYGQSTDTQY
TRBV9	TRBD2	ASSVWAGDGAGELF
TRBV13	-	ASSLGLAGFNTQY
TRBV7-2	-	ASSLGARGTGHTEAF
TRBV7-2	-	ASSWGGRNSPLH
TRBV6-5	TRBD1	ASSRTGGSEKLF
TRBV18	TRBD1	ASSPSIGQGAGYT
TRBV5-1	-	ASSLWGELDIQY
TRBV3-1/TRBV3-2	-	ASSQGQLNTEAF
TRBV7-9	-	ASSLEFAGTEAF
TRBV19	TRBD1	ASSNTGQGWEKLF
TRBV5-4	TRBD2	ASSLEGQRGTYEQY
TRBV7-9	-	ASSQRVTEAF
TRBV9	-	ARKGAGNTIY
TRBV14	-	ASSPLRDTEAF
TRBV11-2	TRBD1	ASSTRQGRNTEAF
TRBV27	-	ASSLLGTMNTEAF
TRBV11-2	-	ASSLGAVSHYEQY
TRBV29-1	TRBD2	SVERGTSGATGELF